This TCR beta chain was sequenced for a study of blood T cell repertoires in COVID-19. As for the study in general: T cells, B-cell-depleted T cells, or PBMCs provided the cDNA or gDNA that served as material.

TCRdb keeps only in-frame clones here, not all; method: immunoSEQ multiplex PCR. Counted here are around 290,000 clones, around nine tenths occurring once; the ten biggest clones make up less than 3%. CDR1 SGHAT and CDR2 FQNNGV come from the germline V gene. The V and J ends lost 4 bases and 1 base respectively, with 11 bases between them. The length of the CDR3 is 15 residues. Grouping used clinical history reported by participants in a survey and questionnaire. Two negative PCRs, clearance, or symptom resolution characterized the recovered Cohort 3 donors. The specimen was PBMCs or T cells enriched from blood (not recorded which). This clonotype was obtained from a woman under 30 who had recovered from COVID-19. V and J are TRBV11-2 and TRBJ1-5; D gene uncertain. CDR3 region: CASSSDGESNQPQHF. The CDR3 DNA sequence: TGTGCCAGCAGCTCCGACGGGGAAAGCAATCAGCCCCAGCATTTT.